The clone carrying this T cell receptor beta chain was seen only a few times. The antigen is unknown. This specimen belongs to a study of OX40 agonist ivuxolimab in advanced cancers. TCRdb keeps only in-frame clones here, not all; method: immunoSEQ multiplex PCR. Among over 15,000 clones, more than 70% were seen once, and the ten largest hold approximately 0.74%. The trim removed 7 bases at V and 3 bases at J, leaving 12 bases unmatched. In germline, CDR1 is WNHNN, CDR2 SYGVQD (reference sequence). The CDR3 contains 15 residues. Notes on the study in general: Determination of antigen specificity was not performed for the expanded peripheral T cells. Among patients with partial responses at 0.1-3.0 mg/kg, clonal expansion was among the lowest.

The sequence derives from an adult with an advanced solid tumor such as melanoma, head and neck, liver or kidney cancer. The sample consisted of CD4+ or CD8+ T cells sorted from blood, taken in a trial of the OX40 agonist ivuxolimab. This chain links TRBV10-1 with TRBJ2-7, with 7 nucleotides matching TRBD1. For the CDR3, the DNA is TGCGCCAGCACTAAAGGGACAGCCCGAAACTACGAGCAGTACTTC. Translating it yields CASTKGTARNYEQYF.